The clone carrying this TCR beta chain was seen a few times. This beta chain is off target for a library built for alpha chains, so its abundance means little. TCRdb re-called the 5' RACE reads through MiXCR, storing one row per CDR3 protein. The table lists thousands of distinct CDR3 sequences, around 50% of them singletons. This sample is drawn from a study of spatial heterogeneity in lung cancer. The CDR3 consists of 14 residues. V shed 1 base and J shed 2 bases, with 9 bases lying between them. Looked up from germline, CDR1 is SGHAT and CDR2 is FQNNGV. The time point: blood at routine non-recurrence follow-up after resection.

This specimen was PBMCs, taken at follow-up. The source of this sequence is a male donor with early-stage non-small cell lung cancer. This chain connects TRBV11-2 to TRBJ2-7; unclear D gene. DNA of the CDR3: TGTGCCAGCAGCTTAGGAGCAACTACCTACGAGCAGTACTTC. Translated: CASSLGATTYEQYF.